A single sample gave rise to the 25 T cell receptor beta chains below, sequenced in a study of shared clonotypes between healthy human individuals. The method was immunoSEQ multiplex PCR; TCRdb's version includes in-frame clones alone and lacks a portion of them. The data hold around 700,000 clones, with about three quarters observed a single time. The material sequenced was memory CD4+ T cells sorted from blood. Subset indicated: CD45RA-negative fraction. The receptors shown here come from a young woman in good health.

The chain couples TRBV7-3 to TRBJ1-2; no definite D call. V dropped 7 bases and J dropped 3 bases, with 15 bases sitting between them. The CDR3 loop spans 14 amino acids. The germline V gene has CDR1 SGHTA and CDR2 FQGTGA. The CDR3 DNA is TGTGCCAGCACCCCCGCCCCGGAGGACTATGGCTACACCTTC. Residues: CASTPAPEDYGYTF.

The chain links TRBV11-1 to TRBJ2-6; D is ambiguous. Trimming stripped 3 bases from V and 0 bases from J, with 6 bases between. CDR3 length: 15 amino acids. CDR1 and CDR2 from the germline V gene are SGHAT and FQDESV (reference sequence). CDR3 in amino acids: CASSFSVSGANVLTF. In nucleotides, the CDR3 is TGTGCCAGCAGCTTTTCAGTCTCTGGGGCCAACGTCCTGACTTTC.

CDR3 DNA: TGTGCCAGCAGCTTACCGGTGTTTCTAGCGGGAGGGCCCCGCGATACGCAGTATTTT. It is translated as CASSLPVFLAGGPRDTQYF. The chain combines TRBV12-1 with TRBJ2-3; the table's D call, TRBD2, was not checked against the DNA. TRBV12-1 is designated a pseudogene. The CDR3 has 19 amino acids.

This clone was seen a few times. For the CDR3, the DNA is TGCGCCAGCAGCCAAGATGGACGACGACGGCATTTT. This encodes CASSQDGRRRHF. The genes are TRBV4-1 and TRBJ1-5; D gene unclear. The germline V and J ends were trimmed by 0 bases and 15 bases, with 12 bases remaining between them. Germline V gene lookup returns CDR1 MGHRA and CDR2 YSYEKL. This CDR3 has 12 amino acids.

The genes are TRBV5-1 and TRBJ2-7; tentatively, D is TRBD1 or TRBD2 (5 bases each). The ends were cut back, 4 bases at V and 2 bases at J, with 13 bases in the middle. Per the germline V gene, CDR1 is SGHRS and CDR2 is YFSETQ. The CDR3 totals 14 residues. The CDR3: CASSPGTGTYEQYF. CDR3 nucleotides: TGCGCCAGCAGCCCAGGGACGGGGACCTACGAGCAGTACTTC.

The chain carries TRBV7-8 and TRBJ1-1; TRBD1 is a possible D gene (6 bases). The CDR3 sequence is 14 residues long. The germline V gene encodes CDR1 SGHVS and CDR2 FQNEAQ. Deletions cut 0 bases from V and 4 bases from J, with 9 bases between. The CDR3 DNA is TGTGCCAGCAGCTTAGCAACAGGGAGCACTGAAGCTTTCTTT. Protein product: CASSLATGSTEAFF.

The chain couples TRBV9 to TRBJ2-2; the D is unclear. Per the germline V gene, CDR1 is SGDLS and CDR2 is YYNGEE. Trimming shortened V by 1 base and J by 2 bases, and 6 bases separated the two germline ends. CDR3 size: 14 residues. CDR3 nucleotide sequence: TGTGCCAGCAGCGTAACCTCTAACACCGGGGAGCTGTTTTTT. It is translated as CASSVTSNTGELFF.

This clone was counted ten times or more. The chain employs TRBV10-3 and TRBJ2-7; TRBD2 agrees at 14 bases. Germline CDR1 is ENHRY and CDR2 is SYGVKD. The CDR3 covers 15 residues. Trimming cost V 5 bases and J 7 bases; bases outside gene matches: 7. The CDR3 DNA is TGTGCCATCAGTCAGGGACTAGCGGGAGCGGATGAGCAGTACTTC. This translates into CAISQGLAGADEQYF.

This clone was recorded many times. The J gene is TRBJ2-7, the V gene TRBV11-2; D is uncertain. The germline CDR1 and CDR2 sequences are SGHAT and FQNNGV. The CDR3 covers 15 residues. Trimming pared 0 bases from V and 2 bases from J, leaving 11 bases between. The CDR3 sequence is CASSLEFGKTYEQYF. Here the CDR3 DNA reads TGTGCCAGCAGCTTAGAATTCGGCAAGACCTACGAGCAGTACTTC.

On this clone itself: In the same sample, other DNA sequences code for this CDR3. This chain links TRBV18 with TRBJ2-7; maybe TRBD1 (5 bases). Germline V gives CDR1 KGHSH, CDR2 LQKENI. CDR3 length equals 12 residues. V was pared by 5 bases and J by 3 bases, with 8 bases between. The CDR3 nucleotides are TGTGCCAGCTCAGGAGACAGCTACGAGCAGTACTTC. Translation gives CASSGDSYEQYF.

The chain employs TRBV18 and TRBJ1-2; perhaps TRBD1 as D (6 bases). CDR1 and CDR2 (germline): KGHSH, LQKENI. Trimming stripped 2 bases from V and 0 bases from J, with 7 bases between. The CDR3 loop spans 14 amino acids. CDR3 coding DNA: TGTGCCAGCTCACCAGAGGGGGCTAACTATGGCTACACCTTC. It yields the protein CASSPEGANYGYTF.

The chain carries TRBV10-3 and TRBJ2-2, with TRBD2 identical over 15 bases. The germline CDR1 and CDR2 sequences are ENHRY and SYGVKD. J lost 6 bases, V lost 7 bases, and 9 bases had no gene match. The CDR3 spans 17 residues. CDR3 in amino acids: CAITWTSGRASAGELFF. The DNA for the CDR3 is TGTGCCATCACCTGGACTAGCGGGAGGGCCTCCGCCGGGGAGCTGTTTTTT.

This clone occurred once. The CDR3 reads CASSRGLGDQPQHF. The CDR3 DNA reads TGTGCCAGCAGCCGGGGTTTGGGTGATCAGCCCCAGCATTTT. This chain uses TRBV2 with TRBJ1-5; D gene uncertain. With 6 bases removed from V and 5 bases from J, the gap between germline ends came to 14 bases. CDR1 and CDR2 from the germline V gene are SNHLY and FYNNEI. The CDR3 extends over 14 amino acids.

This sequence joins TRBV2 and TRBJ2-3; 9 bases agree with TRBD1. Trimming took 6 bases from V and 5 from J; bases not matched to a gene: 3. Per the germline V gene, CDR1 is SNHLY and CDR2 is FYNNEI. The CDR3 is made up of 13 amino acids. For the CDR3, the DNA is TGTGCCAGCAGGGACAGGGGACAAGATACGCAGTATTTT. This codes for CASRDRGQDTQYF.

Here the CDR3 reads CASKIFAGGGTEAFF. The CDR3 DNA follows: TGTGCCAGCAAAATATTTGCGGGAGGGGGCACTGAAGCTTTCTTT. J is TRBJ1-1 and V is TRBV28, with a tentative D call TRBD1 (6 bases). The CDR3 has 15 amino acids. From germline, CDR1 is MDHEN and CDR2 SYDVKM. V lost 7 bases and J 4 bases, leaving 19 bases between the germline ends.

The chain couples TRBV10-3 to TRBJ2-7, with D maybe TRBD1 (6 bases). Per germline, CDR1 ENHRY and CDR2 SYGVKD. The ends were cut back, 7 bases at V and 12 bases at J, with 25 bases in the middle. The CDR3 has 14 residues. The CDR3 sequence: CAITSGPGETPSYF. CDR3 nucleotide sequence: TGTGCCATCACATCGGGACCAGGGGAAACCCCATCGTACTTC.

This clone was found a few times. The chain combines TRBV30 with TRBJ1-5, with D possibly TRBD1 on 5 matching bases. The CDR3 runs to 12 residues. Per germline, CDR1 GTSNPN and CDR2 SVGIG (reference sequence). V lost 2 bases, J lost 5 bases, and 7 bases lay in between. DNA of the CDR3: TGTGCCTGGAGTTGGGGGGATCAGCCCCAGCATTTT. It translates to CAWSWGDQPQHF.

The CDR3 is CASSPGFPGSGGELFF. CDR3 coding DNA: TGTGCCAGCAGCCCCGGTTTCCCGGGCAGTGGCGGGGAGCTGTTTTTT. This chain links TRBV11-3 with TRBJ2-2; D unresolved. This CDR3 is 16 amino acids long. The ends were cut back, 5 bases at V and 7 bases at J, with 20 bases in the middle. The germline CDR1 and CDR2 sequences are SGHNT and YENEEA.

This chain uses TRBV28 with TRBJ2-7; D gene unclear. CDR1 is MDHEN, CDR2 SYDVKM, per germline. The CDR3 covers 14 residues. Trimming took 4 bases from V and 4 from J, leaving 14 bases between them. CDR3: CASSSVDLRYEQYF. The CDR3 DNA reads TGTGCCAGCAGTTCTGTTGACTTGCGATACGAGCAGTACTTC.

The CDR3 sequence: CASRTPGRRLNEQFF. CDR3 DNA sequence: TGTGCCAGCAGGACGCCGGGACGCCGCCTGAATGAGCAGTTCTTC. The rearrangement uses TRBV2 and TRBJ2-1; either TRBD1 or TRBD2 may fit D (5 bases each). CDR1 and CDR2 from the germline V gene are SNHLY and FYNNEI. The CDR3 contains 15 residues. With 6 bases removed from V and 7 bases from J, the gap between germline ends came to 19 bases.

The chain combines TRBV2 with TRBJ1-1, with D possibly TRBD1 on 6 matching bases. V shed 2 bases and J shed 7 bases, with 20 bases lying between them. This CDR3 comprises 16 residues. Per germline, CDR1 SNHLY and CDR2 FYNNEI. Written as DNA, the CDR3 is TGTGCCAGCAGTGAACTCGAGTACAGGGACGGGAGTGAAGCTTTCTTT. Translating gives CASSELEYRDGSEAFF.

This clone came up a few times. This sequence joins TRBV14 and TRBJ2-2, with D maybe TRBD2 (6 bases). V was shortened by 0 bases and J by 6 bases, with 8 bases between the two germline ends. The V gene's germline CDR1 is SGHDN and CDR2 FVKESK. The CDR3 extends over 14 amino acids. The CDR3 is CASSQERLAGELFF. The CDR3 DNA reads TGTGCCAGCAGCCAAGAAAGACTAGCCGGGGAGCTGTTTTTT.

V and J are TRBV2 and TRBJ1-2; tentative D call: TRBD1 (5 bases). The germline gives CDR1 SNHLY, CDR2 FYNNEI. The CDR3 is 14 amino acids. V lost 4 bases, J lost 0 bases, and 9 bases lay in between. The CDR3 DNA sequence: TGTGCCAGCAGTGCTAGGGGAGCTAACTATGGCTACACCTTC. It codes for CASSARGANYGYTF.

The genes are TRBV5-1 and TRBJ2-7; tentatively, D is TRBD2 (7 bases). Germline CDR1 and CDR2: SGHRS and YFSETQ. Trimming removed 3 bases at V and 7 bases at J, with 20 bases between. The CDR3 sequence is 15 residues long. The CDR3 region has the DNA TGCGCCAGCAGCTGGCGGGGGCCCAGGTTGGGTGAGCAGTACTTC. Its translation is CASSWRGPRLGEQYF.

The chain carries TRBV6-6 and TRBJ2-7, with 9 bases identical to TRBD1. Trimming cost V 5 bases and J 5 bases; bases outside gene matches: 7. The germline V gene has CDR1 MNHNY and CDR2 SVGAGI (reference sequence). The CDR3 loop spans 14 amino acids. In nucleotides, the CDR3 is TGTGCCAGCAGTAAATGGACAGGGGACAACGAGCAGTACTTC. Its translation: CASSKWTGDNEQYF.